This record concerns one TCR beta chain sequence. The antigen remains unidentified. TCRdb reprocessed the reads with MiXCR, giving one entry per CDR3 protein. The sample has about 740,000 distinct CDR3 sequences, roughly 36% seen once; the top ten hold 15% to 20%. These data originate in a study of T cell repertoires in cytomegalovirus infection. Study-wide results and caveats: What dominated the ex vivo response were HLA-C-restricted CMV-specific TCR beta clonotypes.

This CDR3 spans 15 amino acids. Trimming at V came to 2 bases and at J to 5 bases, leaving 8 bases not matched to a gene. The sequencing used cultured PBMCs, collected from culture after CMV antigen stimulation. The clonotype was recovered from a human donor in good health (CMV status not recorded). Some clones in this sample may be carry-over from other donors' samples. This chain joins TRBV12-3 or TRBV12-4 and TRBJ1-1, with 7 bases that match TRBD1. The CDR3 nucleotides read TGTGCCAGCAGTTTACCCCAGGGGGGGGGAACTGAAGCTTTCTTT. This sequence encodes CASSLPQGGGTEAFF.